Shown below are 11 T cell receptor beta chains from a single sample sequenced in a study of blood T cell repertoires in COVID-19. Clones were sequenced by immunoSEQ multiplex PCR, and TCRdb holds only the in-frame ones, with some missing. The table has roughly 250,000 clones, approximately 90% seen once. Sequencing used peripheral blood. The receptors here all came from a woman aged 40 to 50 who had recovered from COVID-19.

The rearrangement links TRBV6-5 to TRBJ1-1, with D possibly being TRBD1 (6 bases). The V gene lost 6 bases and the J gene lost 2 bases, with 16 bases spanning the gap. Germline V CDR1 and CDR2: MNHEY, SVGAGI. The length of the CDR3 is 15 residues. The CDR3 protein is CASRPPGTTNTEAFF. The CDR3 coding sequence is TGTGCCAGCAGGCCCCCCGGGACAACAAACACTGAAGCTTTCTTT.

The chain employs TRBV30 and TRBJ2-3; no clear D. The germline V gene encodes CDR1 GTSNPN and CDR2 SVGIG (reference sequence). The CDR3 is made up of 13 amino acids. V lost 0 bases and J 4 bases, leaving 8 bases between the germline ends. This CDR3 is CAWSVSSADTQYF. For the CDR3, the DNA is TGTGCCTGGAGTGTCTCTTCGGCAGATACGCAGTATTTT.

The chain has TRBV5-1 and TRBJ2-2; 7 nucleotides match TRBD1. V shed 2 bases and J 7 bases; nucleotides not matched to a gene: 8. Per germline, CDR1 SGHRS and CDR2 YFSETQ. This CDR3 has 15 amino acids. CDR3 nucleotides: TGCGCCAGCAGCTTAGGACAGGCCTTAGGCGGGGAGCTGTTTTTT. This gives the protein CASSLGQALGGELFF.

The CDR3 here is CSVGPNTEAFF. CDR3 DNA: TGCAGTGTGGGGCCTAACACTGAAGCTTTCTTT. This chain joins TRBV20-1 and TRBJ1-1; D is possibly TRBD1 (5 bases). CDR3 length: 11 amino acids. Trimming pared 7 bases from V and 2 bases from J, leaving 8 bases between. Germline V gene lookup returns CDR1 DFQATT and CDR2 SNEGSKA (reference sequence).

This clone appeared a single time. The chain uses TRBV27 and TRBJ1-5; a possible D gene is TRBD1 (6 bases). CDR3 length equals 17 residues. Between the trimmed V and J ends, which lost 3 bases and 2 bases, there was a span of 17 bases. Germline V gives CDR1 MNHEY, CDR2 SMNVEV (reference sequence). This CDR3 reads CASSLGRGGWGNQPQHF. CDR3 nucleotides: TGTGCCAGCAGTTTGGGCCGGGGGGGCTGGGGCAATCAGCCCCAGCATTTT.

Notes on this clone: At one of its ends the junction is not consistent with the germline gene, which may arise from a read error. V gene TRBV7-7 combines with J gene TRBJ2-3; no clear D gene. Germline CDR1 reads SSHAT; CDR2 reads FNYEAQ (reference sequence). The CDR3 spans 13 residues. CDR3 protein: CASSPDFADTQYF. DNA of the CDR3: TGTGCTAGCAGCCCCGACTTTGCGGATACGCAGTATTTT.

The chain recombines TRBV11-3 with TRBJ1-5, with a weak D call TRBD1 (6 bases). This CDR3 has 13 residues. The germline CDR1 and CDR2 sequences are SGHNT and YENEEA. V was clipped by 6 bases and J by 6 bases, with 12 bases between them. CDR3 amino acids: CASSPGAGQPQHF. In DNA, the CDR3 is TGTGCCAGCAGTCCAGGGGCGGGTCAGCCCCAGCATTTT.

The gene calls are TRBV7-3 and TRBJ2-3; 12 nucleotides agree with TRBD2. CDR1 is SGHTA, CDR2 FQGTGA, per germline. V lost 5 bases and J lost 11; bases outside the gene matches: 17. The CDR3 contains 17 residues. The CDR3 loop reads CASSPNPTSGSLGGQYF. The CDR3, as DNA: TGTGCCAGCAGCCCAAACCCGACTAGCGGGAGTCTGGGGGGGCAGTATTTT.

The rearrangement uses TRBV5-1 and TRBJ1-2, with D perhaps TRBD1 (6 bases). CDR3 size: 15 residues. V dropped 4 bases and J dropped 4 bases, with 17 bases sitting between them. Germline V gives CDR1 SGHRS, CDR2 YFSETQ. In DNA form, the CDR3 reads TGCGCCAGCAGCCCGGGGGGCACGGGGGGCTATGGCTACACCTTC. As protein: CASSPGGTGGYGYTF.

The sample holds one count of this clone. Other DNA variants within this sample encode the same CDR3. The chain links TRBV30 to TRBJ1-5; possible D gene TRBD1, 6 bases. Germline values: CDR1 GTSNPN, CDR2 SVGIG (reference sequence). The V gene lost 1 base and the J gene lost 4 bases, with 8 bases spanning the gap. The CDR3 is 13 amino acids. The CDR3 here is CAWSGQGNQPQHF. Written as DNA, the CDR3 is TGTGCCTGGAGTGGGCAGGGGAATCAGCCCCAGCATTTT.

The chain employs TRBV28 and TRBJ2-3, with 8 bases lining up with TRBD1. In germline, CDR1 is MDHEN, CDR2 SYDVKM. This CDR3 has 15 residues. J gave up 3 bases and V 6 bases, and 8 bases lay outside the gene matches. The CDR3 protein is CASSHDRGWTDTQYF. As DNA, the CDR3 is TGTGCCAGCAGCCACGACAGGGGTTGGACAGATACGCAGTATTTT. Together with reference TRBV28 and TRBJ2-3, the CDR3 gives the full variable domain: DVKVTQSSRYLVKRTGEKVFLECVQDMDHENMFWYRQDPGLGLRLIYFSYDVKMKEKGDIPEGYSVSREKKERFSLILESASTNQTSMYLCASSHDRGWTDTQYFGPGTRLTVL.